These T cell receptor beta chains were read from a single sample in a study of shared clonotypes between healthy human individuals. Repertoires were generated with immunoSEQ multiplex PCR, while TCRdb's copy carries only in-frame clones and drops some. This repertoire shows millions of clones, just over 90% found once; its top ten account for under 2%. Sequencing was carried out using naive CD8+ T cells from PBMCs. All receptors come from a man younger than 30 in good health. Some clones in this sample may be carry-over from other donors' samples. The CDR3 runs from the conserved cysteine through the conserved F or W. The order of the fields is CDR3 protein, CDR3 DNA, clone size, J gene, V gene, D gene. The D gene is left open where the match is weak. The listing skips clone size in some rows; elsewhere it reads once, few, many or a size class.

CDR3 protein: CASSLKGDHEQYF
CDR3 DNA: TGTGCCAGCAGCTTAAAAGGGGACCACGAGCAGTACTTC
clone size: -
J gene: TRBJ2-7
V gene: TRBV7-9
D gene: -

CDR3 protein: CASAEEGTYEQYF
CDR3 DNA: TGTGCCAGCGCCGAGGAGGGGACCTACGAGCAGTACTTC
clone size: -
J gene: TRBJ2-7
V gene: TRBV13
D gene: -

CDR3 protein: CASSLVKTEAFF
CDR3 DNA: TGTGCCAGCAGCTTAGTTAAAACTGAAGCTTTCTTT
clone size: -
J gene: TRBJ1-1
V gene: TRBV7-9
D gene: -

CDR3 protein: CASRSEDYNEQFF
CDR3 DNA: TGTGCCAGCAGGAGTGAGGATTACAATGAGCAGTTCTTC
clone size: -
J gene: TRBJ2-1
V gene: TRBV7-9
D gene: -

CDR3 protein: CASSVGTGGYYEQYF
CDR3 DNA: TGTGCCAGCAGCGTAGGGACAGGGGGCTATTACGAGCAGTACTTC
clone size: -
J gene: TRBJ2-7
V gene: TRBV9
D gene: TRBD1

CDR3 protein: CASRHGTVSSYEQYF
CDR3 DNA: TGTGCCAGCAGACACGGGACGGTGAGCTCCTACGAGCAGTACTTC
clone size: -
J gene: TRBJ2-7
V gene: TRBV27
D gene: -

CDR3 protein: CATAGIIETYEQYF
CDR3 DNA: TGTGCCACAGCCGGGATAATCGAAACCTACGAGCAGTACTTC
clone size: -
J gene: TRBJ2-7
V gene: TRBV6-1
D gene: -

CDR3 protein: CASSWGTSGLTDTQYF
CDR3 DNA: TGTGCCAGCAGCTGGGGGACTAGCGGCCTCACAGATACGCAGTATTTT
clone size: -
J gene: TRBJ2-3
V gene: TRBV5-8
D gene: TRBD2

CDR3 protein: CASISTGSPDTQYF
CDR3 DNA: TGTGCCAGCATTAGTACAGGGAGCCCAGATACGCAGTATTTT
clone size: -
J gene: TRBJ2-3
V gene: TRBV28
D gene: -

CDR3 protein: CASSAGGSPNEQFF
CDR3 DNA: TGTGCCAGCAGCGCAGGCGGCAGTCCCAATGAGCAGTTCTTC
clone size: -
J gene: TRBJ2-1
V gene: TRBV9
D gene: -

CDR3 protein: CSVVRTGGDYGYTF
CDR3 DNA: TGCAGCGTCGTGAGGACAGGGGGCGACTATGGCTACACCTTC
clone size: once
J gene: TRBJ1-2
V gene: TRBV29-1
D gene: TRBD1

CDR3 protein: CASSVGAFDEQYF
CDR3 DNA: TGTGCCAGCAGCGTAGGGGCCTTTGACGAGCAGTACTTC
clone size: -
J gene: TRBJ2-7
V gene: TRBV9
D gene: -

CDR3 protein: CASLPDPTGGDTEAFF
CDR3 DNA: TGTGCCAGCCTGCCCGATCCGACAGGGGGAGACACTGAAGCTTTCTTT
clone size: -
J gene: TRBJ1-1
V gene: TRBV28
D gene: TRBD1

CDR3 protein: CATNPQGSNTEAFF
CDR3 DNA: TGTGCCACCAATCCCCAGGGATCGAACACTGAAGCTTTCTTT
clone size: -
J gene: TRBJ1-1
V gene: TRBV10-3
D gene: -

CDR3 protein: CASTHLAGDEQYF
CDR3 DNA: TGTGCCAGCACCCATCTTGCGGGAGACGAGCAGTACTTC
clone size: -
J gene: TRBJ2-7
V gene: TRBV7-9
D gene: TRBD2